The rows below give T cell receptor beta chains drawn from one sample of a study of human T cells and chemical hapten exposure. TCRdb processed the RACE reads anew with MiXCR; each CDR3 protein has one entry. The sample consists of about 380,000 distinct CDR3 sequences, nearly 5% of them appearing once. This sample comprised whole blood, obtained in connection with sensitization to the hapten diphenylcyclopropenone (DPC). These receptors were taken from a woman aged 45-65 years with alopecia areata. Some clones in this sample may be carry-over from other donors' samples. CDR3s leave out the opening cysteine and the closing phenylalanine or tryptophan.

V gene | CDR3 length | CDR3 protein
TRBV20-1 | 15 | SAPEISFSGEVSEQY
TRBV27 | 10 | ASSWGTDTQY
TRBV5-5 | 10 | ASSLDRSEAF
TRBV24-1 | 11 | ATGEQGQETQY
TRBV6-5 | 11 | ASSGTRTGELF
TRBV6-2/TRBV6-3 | 13 | ASSYFSGSYNEQF
TRBV2 | 12 | ASSPRSGNTEAF
TRBV27 | 12 | ASSFMGGNTEAF
TRBV2 | 10 | ASLTGCYGYT
TRBV12-5 | 14 | ASGLLVGDYTGELF
TRBV19 | 11 | ASSNLAGDTQY
TRBV20-1 | 11 | SAIAGGRDTQY
TRBV27 | 13 | ASSQRDRGLYGYT
TRBV7-3 | 11 | ASKTGVNTEAF
TRBV3-1 | 14 | ASSHTAGYMGSPLH
TRBV24-1 | 11 | ATSNERMNEQF
TRBV12-3/TRBV12-4 | 14 | ASSFRTGGFGETQY
TRBV6-1 | 11 | ASSAGVGIEQF
TRBV27 | 14 | ASSLGGTGGFSPLH
TRBV7-9 | 13 | ASSSKGLAGREQY